The 14 T cell receptor beta chains in this list originate from one sample, sequenced in a study of blood T cell repertoires in COVID-19. Using immunoSEQ multiplex PCR, the repertoire was profiled, and TCRdb retains in-frame clones only, with some absent. This table holds approximately 300,000 clones, less than 85% found once. The sequencing sample was made of PBMCs or T cells enriched from blood (not recorded which). The receptors shown here come from a woman in her 30s who had been exposed to COVID-19.

The CDR3 loop reads CAWSHREISNQPQHF. For the CDR3, the DNA is TGTGCCTGGAGTCACCGGGAAATTAGCAATCAGCCCCAGCATTTT. The chain has TRBV30 and TRBJ1-5; D gene unclear. Germline CDR1 reads GTSNPN; CDR2 reads SVGIG (reference sequence). The CDR3 loop spans 15 amino acids. The V end was cut by 2 bases, the J end by 0 bases, with 11 bases between.

V usage is TRBV5-6 and J usage is TRBJ1-1; TRBD1 is a possible D gene (6 bases). V was trimmed by 4 bases and J by 5 bases, leaving 18 bases between them. CDR1 SGHDT and CDR2 YYEEEE come from the germline V gene. The CDR3 runs to 15 residues. CDR3 nucleotide sequence: TGTGCCAGCAGCCCGCCCTACAGGGCAGCAACTGAAGCTTTCTTT. Translating it yields CASSPPYRAATEAFF.

The V and J genes are TRBV4-1 and TRBJ2-7; weak D call: TRBD2 (5 bases). V was trimmed by 0 bases and J by 5 bases, leaving 14 bases between them. This CDR3 is built from 15 residues. CDR1 and CDR2 from the germline V gene are MGHRA and YSYEKL. CDR3 bases: TGCGCCAGCAGCCAAGAGAGGGCTAGCCACGACGAGCAGTACTTC. Its translation: CASSQERASHDEQYF.

The chain recombines TRBV19 with TRBJ2-1; 9 bases agree with TRBD1. Unmatched junction bases numbered 3, after V lost 4 bases and J lost 2 bases. CDR1 is LNHDA, CDR2 SQIVND, per germline (reference sequence). The CDR3 is 15 residues long. CDR3 amino acids: CASSTTGGAYNEQFF. The CDR3 DNA reads TGTGCCAGTAGTACGACAGGGGGGGCCTACAATGAGCAGTTCTTC.

The chain couples TRBV10-3 to TRBJ1-1; D might be TRBD1 (5 bases). CDR1 ENHRY and CDR2 SYGVKD come from the germline V gene. Trimming took off 3 bases at V and 3 bases at J, with 8 bases between the two ends. The CDR3 is 13 residues long. The chain's CDR3 is CAISDRVDTEAFF. In nucleotides, the CDR3 is TGTGCCATCAGTGACAGGGTGGACACTGAAGCTTTCTTT.

This clone has only one observation. The chain is built from TRBV2 and TRBJ1-1; a weak D match, TRBD1 (5 bases). Germline CDR1 reads SNHLY; CDR2 reads FYNNEI. The CDR3 is 16 residues long. Between the trimmed V and J ends, which lost 0 bases and 4 bases, there was a span of 15 bases. CDR3 loop: CASSEARGVRSTEAFF. CDR3 DNA sequence: TGTGCCAGCAGTGAAGCCCGGGGGGTTCGGAGCACTGAAGCTTTCTTT.

CDR3 protein: CASSALTGLGNSPLHF. CDR3 nucleotide sequence: TGTGCCAGCAGCGCCCTCACAGGGTTGGGCAATTCACCCCTCCACTTT. The V call is TRBV9, the J call TRBJ1-6, with D maybe TRBD1 (6 bases). V gave up 3 bases and J gave up 7 bases, with 17 bases separating them. CDR1 and CDR2 from the germline V gene are SGDLS and YYNGEE. The CDR3 runs to 16 residues.

The chain carries TRBV25-1 and TRBJ2-5; 8 bases agree with TRBD1. J gave up 5 bases and V 3 bases, and 14 bases lay outside the gene matches. Germline V gene lookup returns CDR1 MGHDK and CDR2 SYGVNS. The CDR3 contains 17 residues. The CDR3 is CASSDILRTGTVETQYF. The CDR3 bases are TGTGCCAGCAGTGATATACTCCGGACAGGGACGGTGGAGACCCAGTACTTC.

V gene TRBV7-2 combines with J gene TRBJ1-1; a possible D gene is TRBD1 (5 bases). CDR1 and CDR2 (germline): SGHTA, FQGNSA. CDR3 size: 14 residues. Trimming left V 5 bases short and J 4 bases short, with 14 bases between. As DNA, the CDR3 is TGTGCCAGCAGCAGCCCTTGGGGCGGCACTGAAGCTTTCTTT. It is translated as CASSSPWGGTEAFF. Supplemented by reference TRBV7-2 and TRBJ1-1, the full variable domain reads GAGVSQSPSNKVTEKGKDVELRCDPISGHTALYWYRQSLGQGLEFLIYFQGNSAPDKSGLPSDRFSAERTGGSVSTLTIQRTQQEDSAVYLCASSSPWGGTEAFFGQGTRLTVV.

The rearrangement uses TRBV11-2 and TRBJ2-1; TRBD2 matches 7 bases. V shed 0 bases, J shed 7 bases, and the junction held 12 bases outside the gene matches. CDR1 and CDR2 from the germline V gene are SGHAT and FQNNGV. This CDR3 spans 17 amino acids. The CDR3 spells CASSLDPAAGSGNEQFF. The CDR3 DNA reads TGTGCCAGCAGCTTAGATCCGGCAGCGGGAAGTGGGAATGAGCAGTTCTTC.

This clone is a singleton in its sample. V is TRBV7-2 and J is TRBJ2-4; perhaps TRBD2 as D (5 bases). V gave up 5 bases and J gave up 0 bases, with 8 bases separating them. There are 14 residues in the CDR3. CDR1 and CDR2 from the germline V gene are SGHTA and FQGNSA. CDR3 protein: CASSTSIAKNIQYF. Written as DNA, the CDR3 is TGTGCCAGCAGCACTAGTATAGCCAAAAACATTCAGTACTTC.

V is TRBV5-1 and J is TRBJ1-2, with TRBD1 identical over 7 bases. The CDR3 covers 13 residues. Trimming at V came to 4 bases and at J to 8 bases, leaving 8 bases not matched to a gene. Germline values: CDR1 SGHRS, CDR2 YFSETQ. The CDR3: CASSEQGYDGYTF. DNA of the CDR3: TGCGCCAGCAGCGAACAGGGGTATGACGGCTACACCTTC.

The chain is built from TRBV4-1 and TRBJ2-5; possible D gene TRBD2, 5 bases. Germline CDR1 MGHRA, CDR2 YSYEKL. The CDR3 totals 17 residues. V was trimmed by 0 bases and J by 7 bases, leaving 21 bases between them. CDR3 DNA sequence: TGCGCCAGCAGCCAAGATTCTCGGGGTTCGAGTCTGGGGACCCAGTACTTC. It encodes CASSQDSRGSSLGTQYF.

In its sample, this clone was seen once. The chain couples TRBV18 to TRBJ1-1, with D unresolved. V gave up 8 bases and J gave up 3 bases, with 16 bases separating them. The CDR3 sequence is 14 residues long. Germline CDR1 reads KGHSH; CDR2 reads LQKENI. The CDR3 DNA reads TGTGCCAGCCAATTGGACCTGGAGGACACTGAAGCTTTCTTT. Protein product: CASQLDLEDTEAFF.